This is a list of T cell receptor beta chains from one sample in a study of blood T cell repertoires in COVID-19. The method was immunoSEQ multiplex PCR; TCRdb's version includes in-frame clones alone and lacks a portion of them. Of 200,000 to 250,000 clones listed, about 86% are singletons. Sequencing was carried out using peripheral blood. The receptor set was obtained from a man older than 75 with acute or convalescent COVID-19. Each CDR3 is given without its conserved first and last residue.

V gene: TRBV27; J gene: TRBJ1-5; CDR3 protein: ASSRQGPGNQPQH
V gene: TRBV6-6; J gene: TRBJ1-4; CDR3 protein: ASRASLQGEEKLF
V gene: TRBV27; J gene: TRBJ2-2; CDR3 protein: ASSPEGQGVNGELF
V gene: TRBV5-1; J gene: TRBJ2-3; CDR3 protein: ASSFNGGYTDTQY
V gene: TRBV25-1; J gene: TRBJ2-1; CDR3 protein: ASIKGGVYNEQF
V gene: TRBV5-4; J gene: TRBJ2-2; CDR3 protein: ASSLGQGFPGELF
V gene: TRBV7-8; J gene: TRBJ2-7; CDR3 protein: ASSLEVGSVWSYEQY
V gene: TRBV5-1; J gene: TRBJ2-1; CDR3 protein: ASSLEVAGYNEQF
V gene: TRBV3-1/TRBV3-2; J gene: TRBJ2-5; CDR3 protein: ASSHSGGETQY
V gene: TRBV9; J gene: TRBJ2-7; CDR3 protein: ASSVGGGLSYEQY
V gene: TRBV7-3; J gene: TRBJ2-1; CDR3 protein: ASSLGTSGSEQF
V gene: TRBV4-3; J gene: TRBJ1-4; CDR3 protein: ASSERQGDEKLF
V gene: TRBV9; J gene: TRBJ2-5; CDR3 protein: ASSVTPRGETQY
V gene: TRBV7-2; J gene: TRBJ2-5; CDR3 protein: ASSLTSGGTQETQY
V gene: TRBV7-9; J gene: TRBJ1-5; CDR3 protein: ASSFSGVSNQPQH
V gene: TRBV9; J gene: TRBJ2-1; CDR3 protein: ASSDGSGVGAYNEQF
V gene: TRBV5-4; J gene: TRBJ2-3; CDR3 protein: ASSLPDRGYLTDTQY
V gene: TRBV4-3; J gene: TRBJ2-2; CDR3 protein: ASSPRTGNPGELF
V gene: TRBV23-1; J gene: TRBJ1-1; CDR3 protein: ASSQSSQGRNTEAF
V gene: TRBV4-2; J gene: TRBJ2-1; CDR3 protein: ASSQGLAGGFYNEQF
V gene: TRBV27; J gene: TRBJ2-7; CDR3 protein: ASRRSGQKSEQY
V gene: TRBV28; J gene: TRBJ2-7; CDR3 protein: ASSLQSGRSSYEQY
V gene: TRBV6-5; J gene: TRBJ2-5; CDR3 protein: ASWGDRNKQETQY